This T cell receptor beta chain originates from a study of T cells in Graves' hyperthyroidism and ophthalmopathy. Findings of the study overall: Peripheral blood also featured most of the thyroid clonotypes expanded above 0.001.

From RNA transcripts, TCR beta CDR3 regions were amplified. The HTBI set primed first-round TCR CDR3 RT-PCR. MiXCR was run by TCRdb on the multiplex PCR reads, yielding one entry per CDR3 protein. The repertoire holds tens of thousands of distinct CDR3 sequences, with roughly 51% as singletons. Graves' hyperthyroidism was deemed stable given no ophthalmopathy progression within 18 months. Those patients with uncontrolled infection, other autoimmune disease, pregnancy or lactation were excluded. Orbital computed tomography, thyroid ultrasound, serum thyroxine and TRAb, and clinical symptoms together informed the diagnoses. The CDR3 loop spans 13 amino acids. Germline lookup yields CDR1 SEHNR and CDR2 FQNEAQ (reference sequence). Trimming removed 6 bases from V and 2 bases from J, with 10 bases in between. Notes on this clonotype: Its cognate antigen is unknown.

The V gene is TRBV7-9, the J gene TRBJ1-2; D call uncertain. The sequence came from a man aged 18 to 29 with Graves' hyperthyroidism. The sample taken for sequencing was peripheral blood or thyroid tissue (not recorded which). Written as DNA, the CDR3 is TGTGCCAGCAGTGGTAAACCAAACTATGGCTACACCTTC. Translating it yields CASSGKPNYGYTF.